The clone carrying this TCR beta chain occurred once. Its antigen is unknown. Germline V CDR1 and CDR2: SGHNT, YYREEE (reference sequence). Trimming stripped 4 bases from V and 5 bases from J, with 12 bases between. This CDR3 is 13 amino acids long. The donors were all European-descended. The data were taken from a study of untreated major depressive disorder. Study results and caveats: Three preselected Vbeta families were the sole sequencing comparisons.

Profiling relied on immunoSEQ multiplex PCR, and the TCRdb table lists in-frame clones only, not all of them. Of 15,000 to 20,000 clones in the sample, more than 70% were seen once. The chain recombines TRBV5-4 with TRBJ2-5; D not certain. The sample consisted of CD4+ T cells from PBMCs. The sequence came from a woman aged 25-40 years in good health. CDR3 in DNA: TGTGCCAGCAGCCCACAGACGTCGGAGACCCAGTACTTC. Encoded protein: CASSPQTSETQYF.